This T cell receptor beta chain comes out of a study of identical twins. TCRdb re-analysed the 5' RACE reads in MiXCR, keeping a single row per CDR3 protein. The table records approximately 890,000 distinct CDR3 sequences, 9% to 15% of them present only once. Study-wide results and limits: Low generation-probability sequences were in excess among twin-shared out-of-frame alpha sequences.

As concerns this clonotype: Its target is unknown.

The germline gives CDR1 SQVTM, CDR2 ANQGSEA. The CDR3 runs to 15 residues. Unmatched junction bases numbered 6, after V lost 4 bases and J lost 1 base. These data were likewise used in another study, on yellow fever vaccine responses in identical twins.

The sequenced sample was PBMCs. The V gene is TRBV29-1, the J gene TRBJ1-1; 10 bases are a match to TRBD1. The source is a young woman in good health. The CDR3 loop reads CSVVSWDRGNTEAFF. As DNA, the CDR3 is TGCAGCGTTGTTTCATGGGACAGGGGGAACACTGAAGCTTTCTTT.